These T cell receptor beta chains were read from a single sample in a study of OX40 agonist ivuxolimab in advanced cancers. Clones were read by immunoSEQ multiplex PCR, and TCRdb kept only the in-frame ones, dropping some. This table holds just under 100,000 clones, less than 95% found once. The source was CD4+ or CD8+ T cells sorted from blood, collected in a trial of the OX40 agonist ivuxolimab. These receptors all come from an adult with an advanced solid tumor such as melanoma, head and neck, liver or kidney cancer. CDR3s include the opening cysteine and the closing phenylalanine or tryptophan. The order of the fields is V gene, clone size, D gene, J gene, CDR3 DNA, CDR3 protein. The D gene is left open where the match is weak. Only some rows state a clone size, as once, few, many or a class for expanded clones.

TRBV21-1	.	.	TRBJ2-2	TGTGCCAGCAGCAAAGATCCAGGGGAGTTGGCCGGGGAGCTGTTTTTT	CASSKDPGELAGELFF
TRBV7-5	.	.	TRBJ2-2	TGTGCCAGAAGCTTAGCCTACACCGGGGAGCTGTTTTTT	CARSLAYTGELFF
TRBV27	.	.	TRBJ1-1	TGTGCCAGCAAATTGACAGCCCGCACTGAAGCTTTCTTT	CASKLTARTEAFF
TRBV5-4	.	.	TRBJ1-2	TGTGCCAGCAGCGCCCCCGATAGTCGGGGCTACACCTTC	CASSAPDSRGYTF
TRBV7-9	.	.	TRBJ2-7	TGTGCCAGCAGTAACGGCCGTCCTTCCTACGAGCAGTACTTC	CASSNGRPSYEQYF
TRBV4-3	.	.	TRBJ1-5	TGCGCCAGCAGCCGGCCTCCCCCGGGGGACCACCTTACCCATCAGCCCCAGCATTTT	CASSRPPPGDHLTHQPQHF
TRBV14	.	.	TRBJ2-2	TGTGCCAGCAGCCGTTACTCGGACATGTTCACCGGGGAGCTGTTTTTT	CASSRYSDMFTGELFF
TRBV4-1	.	.	TRBJ2-4	TGCGCCAGCAGCCAAGATGGGGGATGGGCCAAAAACATTCAGTACTTC	CASSQDGGWAKNIQYF
TRBV6-5	.	.	TRBJ2-2	TGTGCCAGCAGTTCCCCTCACCGGGGCACCGGGGAGCTGTTTTTT	CASSSPHRGTGELFF
TRBV6-7	.	.	TRBJ2-5	TGTGCCAGCAGTTACCCCGTGACAGGCCGCCAAGAGACCCAGTACTTC	CASSYPVTGRQETQYF
TRBV18	.	.	TRBJ1-6	TGTGCCAGCTTCGGCCCCGTTGGAGGTGATTCACCCCTCCACTTT	CASFGPVGGDSPLHF
TRBV6-1	once	TRBD2	TRBJ2-1	TGTGCCAGCAGTGAAGCGGGAGGGAGAGGGTACAATGAGCAGTTCTTC	CASSEAGGRGYNEQFF
TRBV10-3	.	TRBD1	TRBJ1-1	TGTGCCATCAGTGAGTCGAAAGGGACAGACACTGAAGCTTTCTTT	CAISESKGTDTEAFF
TRBV11-2	.	.	TRBJ2-5	TGTGCCAGCAGCTTAGGTACGGGGGAGACCCAGTACTTC	CASSLGTGETQYF
TRBV7-9	.	.	TRBJ2-3	TGTGCCAGCAGCTTAGCCCCGGGGGTTCGAGGCACAGATACGCAGTATTTT	CASSLAPGVRGTDTQYF
TRBV28	.	.	TRBJ1-5	TGTGCCAGCACCACCAGGTCGGGGGCACGACAGCCCCAGCATTTT	CASTTRSGARQPQHF
TRBV18	.	.	TRBJ1-1	TGTGCCAGCTCACCAAACAGTCGGTCCTTTGAAGCTTTCTTT	CASSPNSRSFEAFF
TRBV5-1	.	.	TRBJ1-5	TGCGCCAGCAGCCCCACAGGATACGGCGCATATCAGCCCCAGCATTTT	CASSPTGYGAYQPQHF
TRBV11-3	.	.	TRBJ2-3	TGTGCCAGCAGCACCCTAGAGGCCACGCAGTATTTT	CASSTLEATQYF
TRBV10-2	.	.	TRBJ1-2	TGCGCCAGCAGTCGAGACTATGGCTACACCTTC	CASSRDYGYTF
TRBV7-2	.	.	TRBJ1-2	TGTGCCAGCAGCTTAGAACAGGGCGGAAAAGGCTACACCTTC	CASSLEQGGKGYTF
TRBV6-6	.	.	TRBJ2-7	TGTGCCAGCAGTCAGACGGGCTCCTACGAGCAGTACTTC	CASSQTGSYEQYF
TRBV4-1	few	.	TRBJ2-2	TGCGCCAGCAGCCAGGTCGGGGAGCTGTTTTTT	CASSQVGELFF
TRBV28	.	.	TRBJ1-3	TGTGCCAGCAGACGACGGGACACCTCTGGAAACACCATATATTTT	CASRRRDTSGNTIYF
TRBV15	.	.	TRBJ2-7	TGTGCCACCAGCAGAGATCGGGTCAGGTCCTACGAGCAGTACTTC	CATSRDRVRSYEQYF
TRBV5-1	.	.	TRBJ1-1	TGCGCCAGCAGCTTGGGCAGCGCCACTGAAGCTTTCTTT	CASSLGSATEAFF
TRBV7-8	.	TRBD2	TRBJ2-2	TGTGCCAGCAGCCCCCTTACGCGGGGGGGCGGCGGGGAGCTGTTTTTT	CASSPLTRGGGGELFF
TRBV7-2	once	TRBD2	TRBJ2-7	TGTGCCAGCAGCTCGGGACTAGCCTACGAGCAGTACTTC	CASSSGLAYEQYF
TRBV29-1	.	.	TRBJ2-7	TGCAGCGGGACGAGCTCCTACGAGCAGTACTTC	CSGTSSYEQYF
TRBV10-2	.	TRBD1	TRBJ1-1	TGCGCCAGCAGGGACAGGGGGCGGGCGAACACTGAAGCTTTCTTT	CASRDRGRANTEAFF
TRBV15	.	TRBD1	TRBJ1-5	TGTGCCACCAGCGACAGGGGACCCAATCAGCCCCAGCATTTT	CATSDRGPNQPQHF
TRBV5-8	once	.	TRBJ1-4	TGTGCCAGCAGCTCAGGGTTATCCTCCACTAATGAAAAACTGTTTTTT	CASSSGLSSTNEKLFF
TRBV18	.	.	TRBJ1-6	TGTGCCAGCTCACCACGTGAAAGGGCTGGGGGCTCACCCCTCCACTTT	CASSPRERAGGSPLHF
TRBV2	.	.	TRBJ2-5	TGTGCCCTCCGCAGGGCTAGCGTACAAGAGACCCAGTACTTC	CALRRASVQETQYF
TRBV7-2	once	.	TRBJ1-1	TGTGCCCTCTTACGGCAGGAGAGAGGTGAAGCTTTCTTT	CALLRQERGEAFF
TRBV11-2	once	TRBD2	TRBJ2-3	TGTGCCAGCAGCTTAGTAGCGGGCGGGAGCACAGATACGCAGTATTTT	CASSLVAGGSTDTQYF
TRBV4-3	.	TRBD2	TRBJ2-1	TGCGCCAGCAGCCACCGCCAAGGGCTAGCGGGAATCTACAATGAGCAGTTCTTC	CASSHRQGLAGIYNEQFF
TRBV4-3	.	.	TRBJ1-4	TGCGCCAGCAGCCAAGCCATCGGGGGATGGAATGAAAAACTGTTTTTT	CASSQAIGGWNEKLFF
TRBV6-5	once	.	TRBJ1-1	TGTGCCAGCAGTTACGGTCAAATCATGAACACTGAAGCTTTCTTT	CASSYGQIMNTEAFF
TRBV5-1	once	.	TRBJ1-2	TGCGCCAGCAGCTTGAGGGTAACTAACTATGGCTACACCTTC	CASSLRVTNYGYTF
TRBV10-3	.	.	TRBJ2-1	TGTGCCATCAGTGAGACCGCGCTGCAGGGACACCCCTACAATGAGCAGTTCTTC	CAISETALQGHPYNEQFF
TRBV7-2	.	.	TRBJ2-1	TGTGCCAGCAGCCCCCACAACTCGGGCAATGAGCAGTTCTTC	CASSPHNSGNEQFF
TRBV6-5	.	.	TRBJ1-4	TGTGCCAGCAGTTACTGGGGGCAGGGTCCTAATGAAAAACTGTTTTTT	CASSYWGQGPNEKLFF
TRBV11-2	.	.	TRBJ1-1	TGTGCCAGCAGCTCCGGAACAGGGACCAGCACTGAAGCTTTCTTT	CASSSGTGTSTEAFF
TRBV27	.	TRBD1	TRBJ1-6	TGTGCCAGCAGCGCTCACCGGGACAGGCATAATTCACCCCTCCACTTT	CASSAHRDRHNSPLHF
TRBV5-1	.	TRBD2	TRBJ2-3	TGCGCCAGCAGCTTACCCTATGGACTAGCGGGGGGATCTAGCACAGATACGCAGTATTTT	CASSLPYGLAGGSSTDTQYF
TRBV7-9	.	.	TRBJ2-1	TGTGCCAGCAGCTTCGGGGCAGGGGTTGTCGATGAGCAGTTCTTC	CASSFGAGVVDEQFF
TRBV30	.	.	TRBJ2-1	TGTGCCTGGAGTCCAGGGAACGGCAATGAGCAGTTCTTC	CAWSPGNGNEQFF
TRBV7-2	once	TRBD1	TRBJ1-2	TGTGCCAGCAGTCCCGGACAGGATCAGCCCTATGGCTACACCTTC	CASSPGQDQPYGYTF